Listed here are 17 T cell receptor beta chains from one sample, sequenced in a study of early T cells in non-severe SARS-CoV-2 infection. TCRdb recomputed calls from the 5' RACE reads with MiXCR, one row per CDR3 protein. The sample has 50,000 to 65,000 distinct CDR3 sequences; under 15% are singletons. Sequencing used whole blood. These receptors all come from an adult who was a healthcare worker with PCR-confirmed SARS-CoV-2 infection or an uninfected control (not recorded which).

This clonotype was seen a few times. The chain uses TRBV19 and TRBJ2-3; 8 bases map to TRBD1. CDR1 is LNHDA, CDR2 SQIVND, per germline (reference sequence). Trimming at V came to 1 base and at J to 4 bases, leaving 1 base not matched to a gene. There are 14 residues in the CDR3. In DNA form, the CDR3 reads TGTGCCAGTAGTATAGGACAGGGGCCAGATACGCAGTATTTT. Translating gives CASSIGQGPDTQYF.

The sample holds many counts of this clonotype. The chain employs TRBV3-2 and TRBJ2-2; TRBD1, the D gene given by the table, was not confirmed from the DNA. TRBV3-2 is a pseudogene segment. The CDR3 runs 20 residues. The CDR3 protein is CASSEKAFSGTPIGTGELFF. The CDR3 DNA reads as TGTGCCAGCAGCGAGAAGGCGTTTTCCGGGACCCCCATCGGAACCGGGGAGCTGTTTTTT.

This chain joins TRBV6-1 and TRBJ1-2; 8 positions agree with TRBD1. The CDR3 consists of 16 residues. Trimming cost V 0 bases and J 2 bases; bases outside gene matches: 5. In germline, CDR1 is MNHNS, CDR2 SASEGT. DNA for the CDR3: TGTGCCAGCAGTGAAGCAGGACAGGGCAGGAACTATGGCTACACCTTC. This gives the protein CASSEAGQGRNYGYTF.

This clonotype was recorded at least ten times. The genes are TRBV12-5 and TRBJ1-1; TRBD1 agrees at 7 bases. Germline loops: CDR1 LGHNT, CDR2 FRNRAP. V lost 2 bases to trimming and J lost 6 bases; unmatched junction nucleotides: 3. CDR3 length: 13 amino acids. Here the CDR3 reads CASGLTGAAEAFF. The CDR3 nucleotides are TGTGCTAGTGGTTTGACAGGGGCCGCTGAAGCTTTCTTT.

The chain couples TRBV19 to TRBJ2-7; the match to TRBD1 covers 7 bases. Germline trimming cut 9 bases from V and 2 bases from J; bases unmatched to any gene: 7. In germline, CDR1 is LNHDA, CDR2 SQIVND (reference sequence). The CDR3 has 13 residues. DNA for the CDR3: TGTGCCAGCAAGAGGACAGGCACCTACGAGCAGTACTTC. Translated: CASKRTGTYEQYF.

The chain recombines TRBV30 with TRBJ2-3, with TRBD2 identical over 10 bases. V trimming: 6 bases; J trimming: 4 bases; junction bases outside the gene matches: 4. CDR1 is GTSNPN and CDR2 is SVGIG in the germline V gene (reference sequence). There are 13 residues in the CDR3. Here the CDR3 DNA reads TGTGCCTGCAAAGCGGGGGGGCCAGATACGCAGTATTTT. Its protein product is CACKAGGPDTQYF.

This clonotype was detected ten times or more. J is TRBJ1-1 and V is TRBV7-3; tentative D call: TRBD1 (5 bases). V was shortened by 5 bases and J by 4 bases, with 11 bases between the two germline ends. Germline assignment: CDR1 SGHTA and CDR2 FQGTGA. This CDR3 contains 13 residues. CDR3 residues: CASSQRTSTEAFF. CDR3 coding DNA: TGTGCCAGCAGCCAAAGGACAAGCACTGAAGCTTTCTTT.

The sample holds a few counts of this clonotype. The V and J genes are TRBV10-3 and TRBJ2-1; D call uncertain. Germline assignment: CDR1 ENHRY and CDR2 SYGVKD. V lost 5 bases and J 7 bases, leaving 6 bases between the germline ends. The CDR3 is made up of 11 amino acids. The CDR3 bases are TGTGCCATCAGTCTTGGGAATGAGCAGTTCTTC. Protein: CAISLGNEQFF.

This clonotype has ten or more counts. The CDR3 DNA reads as TGCAGTGCTGATACCGGGACAGGGTATGGCTACACCTTC. Its translation is CSADTGTGYGYTF. The chain has TRBV20-1 and TRBJ1-2, with TRBD1 matching over 9 bases. V lost 5 bases and J lost 5; bases outside the gene matches: 6. The germline V gene encodes CDR1 DFQATT and CDR2 SNEGSKA (reference sequence). The CDR3 loop spans 13 amino acids.

This clonotype has more than one count but fewer than ten. The rearrangement joins TRBV30 to TRBJ2-3; possible D gene TRBD1, 6 bases. This CDR3 has 13 amino acids. Germline loops: CDR1 GTSNPN, CDR2 SVGIG (reference sequence). With 0 bases removed from V and 7 bases from J, the gap between germline ends came to 11 bases. The CDR3 nucleotides read TGTGCCTGGAGTGTGGGGGCTCTAAATACGCAGTATTTT. Its translation: CAWSVGALNTQYF.

This clonotype was seen a few times. The J gene is TRBJ2-3, the V gene TRBV29-1; 11 nucleotides agree with TRBD2. V was clipped by 5 bases and J by 6 bases; unmatched bases: 10. The CDR3 extends over 15 amino acids. Germline assignment: CDR1 SQVTM and CDR2 ANQGSEA. This CDR3 is CSVRTSGGRMDTQYF. The CDR3 nucleotides read TGCAGCGTTAGAACTAGCGGGGGCAGGATGGATACGCAGTATTTT.

The chain uses TRBV11-2 and TRBJ1-1; TRBD1 agrees at 10 bases. Per germline, CDR1 SGHAT and CDR2 FQNNGV. The CDR3 spans 16 residues. J was trimmed by 1 base and V by 5 bases; bases with no gene match: 7. For the CDR3, the DNA is TGTGCCAGCAGCCCAGGGGACAGGGGATGGAACACTGAAGCTTTCTTT. Amino acids: CASSPGDRGWNTEAFF.

V usage is TRBV19 and J usage is TRBJ2-3; 7 bases match TRBD2. Germline trimming cut 8 bases from V and 0 bases from J; bases unmatched to any gene: 5. This CDR3 is 14 amino acids long. CDR1 is LNHDA, CDR2 SQIVND, per germline (reference sequence). CDR3 protein: CASGSGPSTDTQYF. Written as DNA, the CDR3 is TGTGCCAGTGGTAGCGGGCCTAGCACAGATACGCAGTATTTT.

Concerning this clonotype: Since a much larger clone is just one base distant, this may be a read error. V gene TRBV6-6 combines with J gene TRBJ1-5; D is unclear. Trimming took off 7 bases at V and 7 bases at J, with 14 bases between the two ends. CDR1 MNHNY and CDR2 SVGAGI come from the germline V gene (reference sequence). This CDR3 spans 13 amino acids. As DNA, the CDR3 is TGTGCCAGCACCGACGGCTGGGGACAGCCCCAGCATTTT. It encodes CASTDGWGQPQHF.

This clonotype appeared many times. V is TRBV30 and J is TRBJ1-2, with D unclear. The CDR3 is made up of 11 amino acids. Germline-derived CDR1 and CDR2 are GTSNPN and SVGIG (reference sequence). Trimming removed 0 bases at V and 6 bases at J, with 5 bases between. In nucleotides, the CDR3 is TGTGCCTGGAGTGTACTAGATGGCTACACCTTC. This codes for CAWSVLDGYTF.

The rearrangement uses TRBV12-3 or TRBV12-4 and TRBJ1-5; D not certain. This CDR3 is 14 amino acids long. V shed 3 bases and J shed 9 bases, with 15 bases lying between them. Here the CDR3 reads CASSFKGGRRPQHF. For the CDR3, the DNA is TGTGCCAGCAGTTTCAAGGGCGGCCGCAGGCCCCAGCATTTT.

In its sample, this clonotype was seen a few times. The chain recombines TRBV7-2 with TRBJ2-6; D remains unclear. Trimming removed 0 bases from V and 0 bases from J, with 12 bases in between. CDR1 and CDR2 (germline): SGHTA, FQGNSA. The CDR3 is 18 residues long. Here the CDR3 reads CASSLAAATFSGANVLTF. CDR3 in DNA: TGTGCCAGCAGCTTAGCCGCAGCGACCTTCTCTGGGGCCAACGTCCTGACTTTC.